This T cell receptor beta chain derives from a study of Graves' ophthalmopathy and Graves' hyperthyroidism. Study findings and constraints: For separating ophthalmopathy from stable hyperthyroidism, a 13-signature model gave over 85% sensitivity and 81.08% specificity. Blood was where most expanded thyroid clonotypes above 0.001 frequency also turned up.

Among the exclusions were patients with other autoimmune diseases, uncontrolled infections, pregnancy or lactation. It was on clinical symptoms, serum thyroxine, TRAb, thyroid ultrasound and orbital computed tomography that diagnosis relied. In this sample, this clonotype turned up many times. Its specificity is not known. The length of the CDR3 is 15 residues. The V segment lost 0 bases and the J segment 3 bases; nucleotides outside the gene matches: 6. The V gene's germline CDR1 is DFQATT and CDR2 SNEGSKA (reference sequence). For repertoire sequencing, the TCR beta CDR3 regions were amplified from RNA transcripts. An opening RT-PCR round employed HTBI primers and preceded a second-round multiplex PCR. TCRdb re-analysed the multiplex PCR reads in MiXCR, keeping a single row per CDR3 protein. The sample includes just over 400,000 distinct CDR3 sequences, roughly 20% seen only once; the top ten take roughly 3%.

The V call is TRBV20-1, the J call TRBJ2-7; 9 positions agree with TRBD2. The source material was peripheral blood. The sequence was collected from a woman under 30 with stable Graves' hyperthyroidism. The CDR3 bases are TGCAGTGCTAGAGACTCGGGACTAGCTAACTACGAGCAGTACTTC. Its translation is CSARDSGLANYEQYF.